The 21 T cell receptor beta chains listed next were all sequenced from one sample in a study of CD8+ T cells in alopecia areata (dated by TCRdb to the late 2010s). The protocol used for the library was the immunoSEQ multiplex PCR assay. RNA was extracted from all samples and reverse transcribed into cDNA as template for TCR sequencing. Entries here come from immuneACCESS through TCRdb and include only in-frame sequences with V and J called. Some clones fail to appear in such tables; in the studies checked, an unresolved V gene covers under half of the shortfall, and the cause of the remainder is unknown. This sample gives 100,000 to 150,000 clones in total; about 50% of them show up just once. In total, the top ten clones hold under 12% of the sample. Sequenced sample: NKG2D-low CD8+ T cells sorted from blood. In light of the paper, this sample's cell subset or site label describes: sorted CD8+ NKG2D-low blood T cells. The receptors derive from a human donor with alopecia areata.

In this sample, this clone turned up a few times. V gene TRBV30 combines with J gene TRBJ2-2, with D unclear. There are 14 residues in the CDR3. The V and J ends lost 4 bases and 5 bases respectively, with 14 bases between them. Germline V gene sequence: CDR1 GTSNPN, CDR2 SVGIG (reference sequence). CDR3 DNA sequence: TGTGCCTGGACCATTGAGGCGTCTACCGGGGAGCTGTTTTTT. It translates to CAWTIEASTGELFF.

The rearrangement uses TRBV7-9 and TRBJ2-7; a weak D match, TRBD2 (5 bases). This CDR3 spans 14 amino acids. Germline V gives CDR1 SEHNR, CDR2 FQNEAQ (reference sequence). Trimming pared 3 bases from V and 0 bases from J, leaving 9 bases between. The CDR3 coding sequence is TGTGCCAGCAGCTTTGTGACTATCTCCTACGAGCAGTACTTC. Its translation is CASSFVTISYEQYF. Full variable domain (rest looked up from reference TRBV7-9 and TRBJ2-7): DTGVSQNPRHKITKRGQNVTFRCDPISEHNRLYWYRQTLGQGPEFLTYFQNEAQLEKSRLLSDRFSAERPKGSFSTLEIQRTEQGDSAMYLCASSFVTISYEQYFGPGTRLTVT.

The CDR3 sequence is CASSQEHRDSYEQYF. The CDR3 DNA sequence: TGCGCCAGCAGCCAAGAGCACAGGGACTCCTACGAGCAGTACTTC. The V gene is TRBV4-1, the J gene TRBJ2-7; D is perhaps TRBD1 (6 bases). CDR1 is MGHRA and CDR2 is YSYEKL in the germline V gene. The CDR3 is 15 residues long. V was clipped by 0 bases and J by 0 bases, with 9 bases between them.

This clone showed up just a few times. The chain uses TRBV5-1 and TRBJ2-7, with 9 bases matching TRBD1. In germline, CDR1 is SGHRS, CDR2 YFSETQ. The junction had 0 bases not matched to a gene; V was cut back by 0 bases and J by 2 bases. The CDR3 covers 14 residues. The CDR3 nucleotides read TGCGCCAGCAGCTTGGGACAGGGGGCCTACGAGCAGTACTTC. It translates to CASSLGQGAYEQYF.

The chain uses TRBV27 and TRBJ1-2, with TRBD1 matching 8 bases. CDR3 size: 11 residues. CDR1 MNHEY and CDR2 SMNVEV come from the germline V gene (reference sequence). V lost 6 bases to trimming and J lost 10 bases; unmatched junction nucleotides: 4. DNA of the CDR3: TGTGCCAGCAGAAGACAGGGGTACTACACCTTC. As protein: CASRRQGYYTF.

This clone was counted once. The J gene is TRBJ2-6, the V gene TRBV27, with D unresolved. This CDR3 has 14 residues. Germline-derived CDR1 and CDR2 are MNHEY and SMNVEV (reference sequence). Trimming pared 1 base from V and 1 base from J, leaving 2 bases between. The CDR3 nucleotides are TGTGCCAGCAGTTTATGGTCTGGGGCCAACGTCCTGACTTTC. The encoded protein is CASSLWSGANVLTF.

This clone appeared a few times. Other DNA variants within this sample encode the same CDR3. CDR3 protein: CSARRQGSYEQYF. In DNA form, the CDR3 reads TGCAGCGCCCGAAGACAGGGTTCCTACGAGCAGTACTTC. The chain links TRBV29-1 to TRBJ2-7; 7 nucleotides match TRBD1. The CDR3 runs 13 residues. CDR1 and CDR2 from the germline V gene are SQVTM and ANQGSEA. The V gene end was trimmed by 7 bases and the J gene end by 1 base; junction bases not matched to a gene: 7.

The chain recombines TRBV29-1 with TRBJ2-2, with D maybe TRBD1 (6 bases). V was trimmed by 6 bases and J by 3 bases, leaving 20 bases between them. Germline V lookup: CDR1 SQVTM, CDR2 ANQGSEA. The CDR3 is 16 residues long. For the CDR3, the DNA is TGCAGCGTAGCTGCGATCGGACAGACCGACACCGGGGAGCTGTTTTTT. Encoded protein: CSVAAIGQTDTGELFF.

The chain combines TRBV9 with TRBJ1-2, with D uncertain. CDR1 and CDR2 from the germline V gene are SGDLS and YYNGEE. Trimming shortened V by 3 bases and J by 5 bases, and 14 bases separated the two germline ends. This CDR3 contains 14 residues. This chain's CDR3 is CASSAMTEDYGYTF. The CDR3 region has the DNA TGTGCCAGCAGCGCCATGACTGAAGATTATGGCTACACCTTC.

V and J are TRBV29-1 and TRBJ2-7, with TRBD1 matching 10 bases. V lost 6 bases, J lost 0 bases, and 5 bases stayed unmatched. The CDR3 loop spans 14 amino acids. The germline V gene encodes CDR1 SQVTM and CDR2 ANQGSEA. Here the CDR3 reads CSVGGTGVSYEQYF. DNA of the CDR3: TGCAGCGTCGGTGGGACAGGGGTCTCCTACGAGCAGTACTTC.

V is TRBV29-1 and J is TRBJ2-2; D unresolved. The CDR3 loop spans 10 amino acids. Trimming shortened V by 1 base and J by 11 bases, and 5 bases separated the two germline ends. Germline assignment: CDR1 SQVTM and CDR2 ANQGSEA. The DNA of the CDR3 is TGCAGCGTTGAAGTTGGTGAGCTGTTTTTT. It translates to CSVEVGELFF.

The genes are TRBV29-1 and TRBJ1-6, with 9 positions matching TRBD1. The CDR3 totals 12 residues. Looked up from germline, CDR1 is SQVTM and CDR2 is ANQGSEA. Trimming removed 3 bases from V and 16 bases from J; junction bases left unmatched: 7. This CDR3 is CSVEYGTGMLHF. The CDR3 DNA is TGCAGCGTTGAGTACGGGACAGGGATGCTCCACTTT. The entire variable domain, with the rest obtained from reference TRBV29-1 and TRBJ1-6, is as follows: SAVISQKPSRDICQRGTSLTIQCQVDSQVTMMFWYRQQPGQSLTLIATANQGSEATYESGFVIDKFPISRPNLTFSTLTVSNMSPEDSSIYLCSVEYGTGMLHFGNGTRLTVT.

The chain couples TRBV2 to TRBJ2-5; D ambiguous. CDR1 and CDR2 (germline): SNHLY, FYNNEI. Trimming removed 0 bases at V and 4 bases at J, with 9 bases between. The CDR3 sequence is 14 residues long. The CDR3 spells CASSEAIDGETQYF. The CDR3 nucleotides read TGTGCCAGCAGTGAAGCGATAGATGGAGAGACCCAGTACTTC.

The chain links TRBV27 to TRBJ2-1; possible D gene TRBD1, 6 bases. Per the germline V gene, CDR1 is MNHEY and CDR2 is SMNVEV (reference sequence). The CDR3 has 14 amino acids. Trimming left V 3 bases short and J 4 bases short, with 10 bases between. The CDR3 sequence: CASSFGTTYNEQFF. CDR3 DNA: TGTGCCAGCAGTTTCGGGACAACTTACAATGAGCAGTTCTTC.

The V call is TRBV5-6, the J call TRBJ2-7, with 7 bases aligning to TRBD1. Losses at the gene ends were 5 bases for V and 7 bases for J; bases not matched to a gene: 6. This CDR3 comprises 12 residues. Germline V CDR1 and CDR2: SGHDT, YYEEEE. In DNA form, the CDR3 reads TGTGCCAGCAGACAGGGGTATGGAGAGCAGTACTTC. Translating it yields CASRQGYGEQYF.

This chain links TRBV6-5 with TRBJ2-1; possible D gene TRBD2, 6 bases. V lost 7 bases and J 10 bases, leaving 8 bases between the germline ends. The CDR3 runs to 10 residues. CDR1 MNHEY and CDR2 SVGAGI come from the germline V gene. The CDR3 here is CASTGDEQFF. The DNA of the CDR3 is TGTGCCAGCACGGGGGACGAGCAGTTCTTC.

The chain employs TRBV29-1 and TRBJ2-5; D possibly matches TRBD1 or TRBD2 (5 bases each). Trimming left V 1 base short and J 5 bases short, with 8 bases between. The germline V gene has CDR1 SQVTM and CDR2 ANQGSEA. CDR3 length: 12 amino acids. DNA for the CDR3: TGCAGCGTTGAAGTGGGGGAGGAGACCCAGTACTTC. Its translation is CSVEVGEETQYF. Full variable domain (outside the CDR3, taken from reference TRBV29-1 and TRBJ2-5): SAVISQKPSRDICQRGTSLTIQCQVDSQVTMMFWYRQQPGQSLTLIATANQGSEATYESGFVIDKFPISRPNLTFSTLTVSNMSPEDSSIYLCSVEVGEETQYFGPGTRLLVL.

This rearrangement joins TRBV29-1 to TRBJ2-5; 7 bases agree with TRBD2. The DNA matches TRBJ2-7 better at its end, which makes the J call doubtful. In germline, CDR1 is SQVTM, CDR2 ANQGSEA. The CDR3 extends over 11 amino acids. The CDR3 here is CSAGGGYEQYF. The DNA of the CDR3 is TGCAGCGCCGGCGGGGGATACGAGCAGTACTTC.

This rearrangement joins TRBV7-6 to TRBJ2-5; 8 nucleotides match TRBD1. Trimming at V came to 5 bases and at J to 4 bases, leaving 9 bases not matched to a gene. This CDR3 is 15 amino acids long. From germline, CDR1 is SGHVS and CDR2 FNYEAQ. CDR3 nucleotides: TGTGCCAGCAGCCTGATGACAGGGGACGTAGAGACCCAGTACTTC. Amino acid sequence: CASSLMTGDVETQYF.

The chain combines TRBV29-1 with TRBJ2-3; 7 bases map to TRBD1. This CDR3 has 17 amino acids. V gave up 3 bases and J gave up 2 bases; unmatched junction bases: 14. CDR1 is SQVTM, CDR2 ANQGSEA, per germline. CDR3 sequence reads: CSVDGLGYRGSTDTQYF. DNA of the CDR3: TGCAGCGTTGATGGCTTAGGTTACAGGGGATCCACAGATACGCAGTATTTT.

V and J are TRBV29-1 and TRBJ2-7, with D perhaps TRBD1 (5 bases). Germline CDR1 reads SQVTM; CDR2 reads ANQGSEA. This CDR3 region has 14 residues. The V end lost 6 bases, the J end lost 1 base, and 16 bases lay between the germline ends. This CDR3 is CSVADTIGSYEQYF. The CDR3 nucleotides read TGCAGCGTCGCGGACACAATAGGATCCTACGAGCAGTACTTC.